This T cell receptor beta chain derives from a study of STAT3 mutations in large granular lymphocyte leukemia (dated 2019 in TCRdb). Regarding the study in general: About half of the T-LGLL patients who underwent longitudinal sequencing carried canonical activating STAT3 mutations. More than half of T-LGLL patients received one or more immunosuppressive therapy regimens, with hematologic response in 40% of those treated. Serial deep sequencing of TCRbeta CDR3 and STAT3 was performed in patients with T-cell large granular lymphocyte leukemia to reconstruct clonal hierarchy and dynamics. From an initial cohort of 207 LGL patients, roughly 17 representative T-LGLL cases were selected for longitudinal TCRbeta and STAT3 sequencing. As controls within the study, a couple of patients with natural killer LGL leukemia were also sequenced longitudinally. Patients were sequenced at around 4 time points on average, with the number of samplings per patient ranging from 2 to 8.

DNA was extracted from blood mononuclear cells, with the same DNA used for both TCR and STAT3 sequencing. Deletion took 5 bases off V and 1 base off J, with a span of 17 bases between the germline ends. The CDR3 numbers 16 residues from cysteine through phenylalanine. The kept DNA is CDR3 alone, 48 bases in frame from the first base. As encoded in the germline V gene, CDR1 is MDHEN while CDR2 is SYDVKM. This clone has a single count. Which antigen it targets is not known. Base qualities are missing; no much larger clone stands one base away. An Illumina MiSeq was used to sequence the TCRbeta libraries, yielding an average of about 40,000 productive templates per sample. Using multiplex PCR amplification, the immunoSEQ assay generated the TCRbeta CDR3 libraries. As for the authors' bioinformatics: Repertoire diversity was calculated as previously defined, and values close to 0 indicated extremely monoclonal samples. The immuneACCESS repertoire file appears here via TCRdb, limited to in-frame rearrangements. These files lack a portion of the clones; in checked studies, under half of the deficit traces to unresolved V genes, and the cause of the others is not known. V and J calls and clone size are as listed in that table; D and trimming were resolved from the DNA. The sample has 4,500 to 6,000 clones on record, roughly 90% of them singletons. Of the sample, approximately 17% falls within the top ten clones.

Here is what the overall study found, with its caveats: TCR clonotype switching after therapy was seen in about 30% of the 18 patients, with all newly emerging clones being STAT3 wild type. Because no samples were available when a clone first appeared, clonal expansion had to be inferred from samplings taken at other points. Since codominant clonotypes persisted in some patients, a small but highly pathogenic clone may have gone undetected. The linking of therapy response to changes in TCR clonal burden was complicated by variable intervals between samplings and differing treatment regimens. Several patients had a dominant TCR clone burden greater than the STAT3 mutant burden, which suggests that the STAT3 mutation arose secondarily within a clone that had already expanded. All T-LGLL patients had at least one immunodominant TCRbeta clonotype, and roughly half had multiple immunodominant subclonotypes.

The TCR sequence derives from a human donor with T large granular lymphocyte leukemia. Some clones in this sample may be carry-over from other donors' samples. The material sequenced was PBMCs. This chain is built from TRBV28 and TRBJ1-1; 5 matching bases give a weak D call of TRBD1. In nucleotide form, the sequence is TGTGCCAGCAGTGTTGGCCTTTGGGGCAAGAACACTGAAGCTTTCTTT. Protein translation: CASSVGLWGKNTEAFF.